This entry lists 8 T cell receptor beta chains sequenced from one sample in a study of blood T cell repertoires in COVID-19 (dated by TCRdb to 2018 to 2020). The library was prepared using the immunoSEQ multiplex PCR assay. This is the immuneACCESS table as TCRdb keeps it, with only in-frame sequences that have V and J called. A part of the clones is gone; compared with another copy, unresolved V genes explain less than half, and the rest is unexplained. The table for this sample lists about 250,000 clones; roughly 80% of them were counted only once. The ten largest clones represent less than 5.5% of the sample. Sequencing was carried out using PBMCs or T cells enriched from blood (not recorded which). Receptors originate from a man aged 40-49 years who had been exposed to COVID-19.

This chain uses TRBV4-1 with TRBJ1-1; no definite D call. Trimming left V 1 base short and J 4 bases short, with 10 bases between. Germline lookup yields CDR1 MGHRA and CDR2 YSYEKL. The CDR3 contains 14 residues. CDR3 sequence (DNA): TGCGCCAGCAGCCAAGCCGTGGGGAGCACTGAAGCTTTCTTT. It codes for CASSQAVGSTEAFF.

This chain links TRBV5-1 with TRBJ1-6; 10 bases fit TRBD1. V lost 4 bases to trimming and J lost 7 bases; unmatched junction nucleotides: 14. This CDR3 is 18 amino acids long. Germline CDR1 is SGHRS and CDR2 is YFSETQ. CDR3 coding DNA: TGCGCCAGCAGCATGGGACAGGGGCCCGGGCGAAAGAATTCACCCCTCCACTTT. Protein: CASSMGQGPGRKNSPLHF.

V is TRBV18 and J is TRBJ2-1; 8 bases are a match to TRBD1. V dropped 3 bases and J dropped 5; count of bases not matched to a gene: 6. CDR1 is KGHSH and CDR2 is LQKENI in the germline V gene. The length of the CDR3 is 15 residues. CDR3 in DNA: TGTGCCAGCTCACCGCTGACAGGGGTAAACAATGAGCAGTTCTTC. Its translation: CASSPLTGVNNEQFF.

This chain connects TRBV29-1 to TRBJ2-5, with D unresolved. The CDR3 consists of 11 residues. The germline V gene encodes CDR1 SQVTM and CDR2 ANQGSEA. V lost 5 bases and J 5 bases, leaving 9 bases between the germline ends. The CDR3 DNA reads as TGCAGCGTTTTTTCGTCGGAGACCCAGTACTTC. It translates to CSVFSSETQYF.

The chain combines TRBV6-5 with TRBJ1-5, with 9 bases lining up with TRBD1. Trimming at V came to 6 bases and at J to 1 base, leaving 1 base not matched to a gene. The CDR3 runs to 14 residues. The V gene's germline CDR1 is MNHEY and CDR2 SVGAGI. The CDR3 region has the DNA TGTGCCAGCAGACAGGGGGCAAGCAATCAGCCCCAGCATTTT. Translation: CASRQGASNQPQHF.

V gene TRBV7-9 combines with J gene TRBJ2-1; D is ambiguous. CDR1 and CDR2 (germline): SEHNR, FQNEAQ (reference sequence). The CDR3 consists of 14 residues. The germline V and J ends were trimmed by 1 base and 7 bases, with 11 bases remaining between them. The CDR3 DNA is TGTGCCAGCAGCTTAGTCGGTCCAAAGAATGAGCAGTTCTTC. Translation: CASSLVGPKNEQFF.

The chain links TRBV5-6 to TRBJ2-7, with D possibly matching TRBD2 (6 bases). Trimming left V 4 bases short and J 4 bases short, with 15 bases between. The CDR3 totals 14 residues. Germline V gene data show CDR1 as SGHDT and CDR2 as YYEEEE. The CDR3: CASSAIGRIYEQYF. CDR3 nucleotides: TGTGCCAGCAGCGCAATAGGGAGGATATACGAGCAGTACTTC.

This clone was observed many times. J is TRBJ2-1 and V is TRBV7-2, with TRBD2 matching over 10 bases. Unmatched junction bases numbered 8, after V lost 4 bases and J lost 8 bases. This CDR3 has 15 residues. Germline loops: CDR1 SGHTA, CDR2 FQGNSA. The CDR3 DNA sequence: TGTGCCAGCAGCTCGTTCACTAGCGGGACGGATGAGCAGTTCTTC. Translating it yields CASSSFTSGTDEQFF.